These 22 T cell receptor beta chains originate from one sample sequenced in a study of CD8+CD57+ T cells in acquired aplastic anemia. Genomic DNA constituted the template upon which TCR beta VDJ and CDR3 profiling was performed. TCRdb ran MiXCR on the reads and lists one entry per CDR3 protein. This table has 150,000 to 200,000 distinct CDR3 sequences, 40% to 50% appearing once. For sequencing, patients were chosen who had shown expansion of CD8+CD57+ cells by flow cytometry. Sample: sorted CD4+, CD8+, or CD8+CD57+ T cells (not recorded which) from PBMCs. The receptors originated from a human donor with aplastic anemia.

The chain has TRBV7-8 and TRBJ1-1; D is unresolved. The CDR3 runs to 12 residues. Germline V CDR1 and CDR2: SGHVS, FQNEAQ. Trimming shortened V by 10 bases and J by 1 base, and 10 bases separated the two germline ends. DNA of the CDR3: TGTGCCATTGAGCTACCGAACACTGAAGCTTTCTTT. Amino acid sequence: CAIELPNTEAFF. The whole variable domain, remainder taken from reference TRBV7-8 and TRBJ1-1, is GAGVSQSPRYKVAKRGQDVALRCDPISGHVSLFWYQQALGQGPEFLTYFQNEAQLDKSGLPSDRFFAERPEGSVSTLKIQRTQQEDSAVYLCAIELPNTEAFFGQGTRLTVV.

The sample holds many counts of this clonotype. The V call is TRBV20-1, the J call TRBJ1-2; D perhaps matches TRBD1 (6 bases). The CDR3 has 14 residues. Germline V lookup: CDR1 DFQATT, CDR2 SNEGSKA (reference sequence). The V end was cut by 4 bases, the J end by 3 bases, with 15 bases between. CDR3: CSATLQGWDYGYTF. DNA for the CDR3: TGCAGTGCTACCTTACAGGGTTGGGACTATGGCTACACCTTC.

This clonotype was picked up one time. The rearrangement links TRBV12-3 or TRBV12-4 to TRBJ2-7, with D possibly being TRBD1 or TRBD2 (5 bases each). This CDR3 has 14 amino acids. V was pared by 5 bases and J by 0 bases, with 11 bases between. Written as DNA, the CDR3 is TGTGCCAGCAGTGACAGCGGTTACTCCTACGAGCAGTACTTC. The encoded protein is CASSDSGYSYEQYF.

This chain connects TRBV19 to TRBJ2-7; 9 bases line up with TRBD1. The V gene's germline CDR1 is LNHDA and CDR2 SQIVND (reference sequence). CDR3 size: 17 residues. V lost 6 bases to trimming and J lost 2 bases; unmatched junction nucleotides: 14. The CDR3 DNA sequence: TGTGCCAGTAGCCGGGGTTGGGGGGACAGGGACGCCTACGAGCAGTACTTC. It translates to CASSRGWGDRDAYEQYF.

The chain uses TRBV7-6 and TRBJ2-7; 7 bases are a match to TRBD1. The germline gives CDR1 SGHVS, CDR2 FNYEAQ. The CDR3 sequence is 14 residues long. V was clipped by 5 bases and J by 4 bases; unmatched bases: 8. CDR3 amino acids: CASSPDRTFYEQYF. The CDR3 region has the DNA TGTGCCAGCAGCCCGGACAGGACCTTTTACGAGCAGTACTTC.

J is TRBJ2-1 and V is TRBV2; TRBD1 matches 8 bases. This CDR3 spans 14 amino acids. Germline V gives CDR1 SNHLY, CDR2 FYNNEI. J was trimmed by 7 bases and V by 10 bases; bases with no gene match: 12. CDR3 sequence: CATERGQVGNEQFF. CDR3 sequence (DNA): TGTGCCACCGAGAGGGGACAGGTGGGGAATGAGCAGTTCTTC.

This chain joins TRBV12-3 or TRBV12-4 and TRBJ2-3, with TRBD1 matching 9 bases. CDR3 length: 15 amino acids. The V and J ends lost 4 bases and 2 bases, in that order; junction bases with no gene match: 4. DNA for the CDR3: TGTGCCAGCAGTTCTTGGACAGGGGACACAGATACGCAGTATTTT. Translation gives CASSSWTGDTDTQYF.

The genes are TRBV29-1 and TRBJ2-3; 13 bases map to TRBD2. Per the germline V gene, CDR1 is SQVTM and CDR2 is ANQGSEA. The CDR3 covers 14 residues. The V segment lost 1 base and the J segment 7 bases; nucleotides outside the gene matches: 2. The CDR3 DNA follows: TGCAGCGTTGAAGGGACTAGCGGGAGTAATACGCAGTATTTT. It yields the protein CSVEGTSGSNTQYF.

The sample holds many counts of this clonotype. The chain recombines TRBV4-1 with TRBJ2-7, with 7 positions matching TRBD1. Germline CDR1 and CDR2: MGHRA and YSYEKL. J gave up 0 bases and V 2 bases, and 4 bases lay outside the gene matches. The CDR3 length is 15 residues. CDR3: CASSQPDRSSYEQYF. The CDR3 coding sequence is TGCGCCAGCAGCCAACCGGACAGGAGCTCCTACGAGCAGTACTTC.

The V gene is TRBV19, the J gene TRBJ1-4; D remains ambiguous. The V and J ends lost 3 bases and 5 bases respectively, with 13 bases between them. This CDR3 comprises 15 residues. Germline V gene data show CDR1 as LNHDA and CDR2 as SQIVND (reference sequence). Here the CDR3 DNA reads TGTGCCAGTAGTATTTCGGGATCCTTCAATGAAAAACTGTTTTTT. As protein: CASSISGSFNEKLFF.

This clonotype was detected many times. This chain links TRBV5-1 with TRBJ2-3; no clear D gene. This CDR3 has 14 residues. V lost 0 bases to trimming and J lost 2 bases, with 7 bases between them. Germline values: CDR1 SGHRS, CDR2 YFSETQ. The DNA of the CDR3 is TGCGCCAGCAGCTTGGGAGATCTCACAGATACGCAGTATTTT. This codes for CASSLGDLTDTQYF.

This clonotype was recorded many times. The chain couples TRBV2 to TRBJ2-1; D remains ambiguous. V shed 6 bases and J shed 6 bases, with 15 bases lying between them. Looked up from germline, CDR1 is SNHLY and CDR2 is FYNNEI. This CDR3 is built from 14 residues. CDR3 bases: TGTGCCAGCAGACCCCGGGCAGCCACCAATGAGCAGTTCTTC. Translating it yields CASRPRAATNEQFF.

This clonotype occurred many times. The chain couples TRBV7-9 to TRBJ1-1; 7 bases are shared with TRBD1. Germline values: CDR1 SEHNR, CDR2 FQNEAQ (reference sequence). This CDR3 region has 15 residues. The ends lost 2 bases at V and 4 bases at J; junction bases unmatched: 7. CDR3 residues: CASSLTRQGFTEAFF. As DNA, the CDR3 is TGTGCCAGCAGCTTAACCCGACAGGGATTCACTGAAGCTTTCTTT. Full variable domain (missing parts from reference TRBV7-9 and TRBJ1-1): DTGVSQNPRHKITKRGQNVTFRCDPISEHNRLYWYRQTLGQGPEFLTYFQNEAQLEKSRLLSDRFSAERPKGSFSTLEIQRTEQGDSAMYLCASSLTRQGFTEAFFGQGTRLTVV.

This chain joins TRBV10-3 and TRBJ2-3, with a weak D call TRBD1 (5 bases). This CDR3 region has 12 residues. From germline, CDR1 is ENHRY and CDR2 SYGVKD. CDR3 amino acids: CASGQGADTQYF. The CDR3 nucleotides are TGTGCTTCTGGGCAGGGTGCAGATACGCAGTATTTT.

This chain joins TRBV11-2 and TRBJ1-1; D gene unclear. V dropped 5 bases and J dropped 1 base, with 17 bases sitting between them. The germline gives CDR1 SGHAT, CDR2 FQNNGV. This CDR3 is built from 16 residues. CDR3: CASSLRRAGSNTEAFF. In nucleotides, the CDR3 is TGTGCCAGCAGCCTTCGAAGGGCAGGATCGAACACTGAAGCTTTCTTT. Using reference TRBV11-2 and TRBJ1-1 for the parts outside the CDR3, the full variable domain is EAGVAQSPRYKIIEKRQSVAFWCNPISGHATLYWYQQILGQGPKLLIQFQNNGVVDDSQLPKDRFSAERLKGVDSTLKIQPAKLEDSAVYLCASSLRRAGSNTEAFFGQGTRLTVV.

The chain carries TRBV20-1 and TRBJ2-4, with unresolved D. The germline V gene encodes CDR1 DFQATT and CDR2 SNEGSKA (reference sequence). The germline V and J ends were trimmed by 4 bases and 3 bases, with 16 bases remaining between them. The CDR3 covers 15 residues. CDR3 nucleotides: TGCAGTGCTACACCCCCGGGTTCGGACAAAAACATTCAGTACTTC. Translated, it gives CSATPPGSDKNIQYF.

Many counts were recorded for this clonotype. The rearrangement links TRBV6-1 to TRBJ1-2; tentatively, D is TRBD1 (5 bases). Germline assignment: CDR1 MNHNS and CDR2 SASEGT. Trimming left V 4 bases short and J 5 bases short, with 8 bases between. The length of the CDR3 is 12 residues. The CDR3 here is CASSVGGYGYTF. The CDR3 nucleotides read TGTGCCAGCAGTGTGGGGGGGTATGGCTACACCTTC.

This clonotype appeared many times. The CDR3: CASSFPGTGGYTF. CDR3 nucleotide sequence: TGTGCCAGCAGTTTCCCCGGGACAGGAGGGTACACCTTC. V is TRBV27 and J is TRBJ1-2, with 8 bases aligning to TRBD1. V dropped 3 bases and J dropped 11; count of bases not matched to a gene: 8. The CDR3 runs 13 residues. Germline CDR1 and CDR2: MNHEY and SMNVEV (reference sequence).

A remark on this clonotype: A much larger clone lies one base from this, so it may be a read error. The genes are TRBV9 and TRBJ1-1, with D perhaps TRBD1 (6 bases). Germline CDR1 and CDR2: SGDLS and YYNGEE. The V and J ends lost 3 bases and 7 bases respectively, with 19 bases between them. The CDR3 is 15 amino acids. The CDR3 sequence: CASSAGQGPEIEAFF. The CDR3 nucleotides read TGTGCCAGCAGCGCTGGTCAGGGGCCGGAGATTGAAGCTTTCTTT. Complete variable domain (other parts from reference TRBV9 and TRBJ1-1): DSGVTQTPKHLITATGQRVTLRCSPRSGDLSVYWYQQSLDQGLQFLIQYYNGEERAKGNILERFSAQQFPDLHSELNLSSLELGDSALYFCASSAGQGPEIEAFFGQGTRLTVV.

This clonotype was detected many times. This chain joins TRBV19 and TRBJ1-5, with 8 bases fitting TRBD1. Trimming at V came to 5 bases and at J to 5 bases, leaving 2 bases not matched to a gene. In germline, CDR1 is LNHDA, CDR2 SQIVND (reference sequence). This CDR3 has 13 amino acids. CDR3: CASSVDRDQPQHF. The CDR3 coding sequence is TGTGCCAGTAGTGTGGACAGGGATCAGCCCCAGCATTTT.

The table lists this clonotype with many counts. The chain couples TRBV24-1 to TRBJ2-1; D ambiguous. Germline loops: CDR1 KGHDR, CDR2 SFDVKD. Trimming cost V 5 bases and J 6 bases, with 13 bases left between them. This CDR3 comprises 14 residues. CDR3 region: CATSAPLDGNEQFF. The DNA for the CDR3 is TGTGCCACCAGTGCCCCCCTAGATGGCAATGAGCAGTTCTTC.

This clonotype was seen only once. Here the CDR3 DNA reads TGTGCCAGTAGGCGAGGCCTGACCGACAGCTATGGCTACACCTTC. Protein: CASRRGLTDSYGYTF. V gene TRBV19 combines with J gene TRBJ1-2; D possibly corresponds to TRBD1 (5 bases). From germline, CDR1 is LNHDA and CDR2 SQIVND (reference sequence). The V and J ends lost 6 bases and 4 bases respectively, with 18 bases between them. The CDR3 extends over 15 amino acids.